The T cell receptor beta chain described here comes from a study of Tregs in tolerant kidney transplant recipients. An overnight rest at 37°C with approximately 180 IU/ml IL-2 preceded regulatory T cell sorting from thawed PBMCs. For this clone: Its specificity is unknown.

Study-level points and caveats: Tregs expanded with activated donor B cells seemed most donor-specific. Biological reproducibility was not directly addressed, but technical replication error appeared minimal. Findings come from small patient numbers and require larger validation.

The method was immunoSEQ multiplex PCR; TCRdb's version includes in-frame clones alone and lacks a portion of them. The sample lists under 20,000 clones, 82% occurring once. The CDR3 is 14 amino acids. The V and J ends lost 5 bases and 7 bases respectively, with 15 bases between them. Germline V CDR1 and CDR2: SNHLY, FYNNEI. This chain connects TRBV2 to TRBJ2-1, with D possibly being TRBD1 or TRBD2 (5 bases each). The sample consisted of Tregs from blood. This TCR was sampled from a human donor in good health. For the CDR3, the DNA is TGTGCCAGCAGTAGCCGGGACCTTGGGAATGAGCAGTTCTTC. Translating it yields CASSSRDLGNEQFF.